The T cell receptor (beta chain) described here comes from a study of CD8 T cells in ankylosing spondylitis. This clonotype occurred a few times. Its antigen is unknown. Researchers built TCR beta libraries using quantitative 5'-RACE with molecular barcodes. One entry per CDR3 protein results from TCRdb running MiXCR on the 5' RACE reads. The table records around 770,000 distinct CDR3 sequences, about 10% of them present only once. Findings and limits, study-wide: Previously reported in reactive arthritis synovial fluid and blood were some of the motif variants. It was reported that disease-linked clones were significantly enriched in matched ankylosing spondylitis synovial fluid. Disease-linked clones, CD8+, were relatively rare in peripheral blood. Characteristic, it appeared, of ankylosing spondylitis blood was a TCR beta motif of roughly 8 highly homologous variants.

The receptor was isolated from a male donor with ankylosing spondylitis. The sample consisted of blood, either unsorted or a sorted T cell fraction (not recorded which).

The CDR3 spells CASSFDRGGQPQHF. CDR3 coding DNA: TGTGCCAGCAGCTTCGACAGGGGAGGTCAGCCCCAGCATTTT. The chain carries TRBV7-2 and TRBJ1-5; 8 nucleotides agree with TRBD1. With 3 bases clipped from V and 6 bases from J, the junction kept 4 bases outside the gene matches. The V gene's germline CDR1 is SGHTA and CDR2 FQGNSA. The CDR3 is made up of 14 amino acids.